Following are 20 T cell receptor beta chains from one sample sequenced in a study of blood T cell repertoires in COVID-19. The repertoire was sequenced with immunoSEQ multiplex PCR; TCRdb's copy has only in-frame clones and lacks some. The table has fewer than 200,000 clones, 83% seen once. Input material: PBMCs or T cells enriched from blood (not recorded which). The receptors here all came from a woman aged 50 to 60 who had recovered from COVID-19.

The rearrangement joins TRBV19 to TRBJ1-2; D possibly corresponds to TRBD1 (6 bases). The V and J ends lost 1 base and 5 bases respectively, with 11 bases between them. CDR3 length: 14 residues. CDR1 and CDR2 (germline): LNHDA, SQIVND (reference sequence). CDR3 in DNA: TGTGCCAGTAGTATAGGACAGGAGACGTATGGCTACACCTTC. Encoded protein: CASSIGQETYGYTF. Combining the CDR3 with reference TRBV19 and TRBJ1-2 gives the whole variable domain DGGITQSPKYLFRKEGQNVTLSCEQNLNHDAMYWYRQDPGQGLRLIYYSQIVNDFQKGDIAEGYSVSREKKESFPLTVTSAQKNPTAFYLCASSIGQETYGYTFGSGTRLTVV.

CDR3 protein: CASRPAGAYNEQFF. The CDR3 nucleotides read TGTGCCAGCAGGCCCGCAGGGGCCTACAATGAGCAGTTCTTC. The chain employs TRBV25-1 and TRBJ2-1; perhaps TRBD1 as D (6 bases). The V end lost 6 bases, the J end lost 2 bases, and 11 bases lay between the germline ends. The germline CDR1 and CDR2 sequences are MGHDK and SYGVNS. The CDR3 is made up of 14 amino acids. Filled out from reference TRBV25-1 and TRBJ2-1, the complete variable domain reads EADIYQTPRYLVIGTGKKITLECSQTMGHDKMYWYQQDPGMELHLIHYSYGVNSTEKGDLSSESTVSRIRTEHFPLTLESARPSHTSQYLCASRPAGAYNEQFFGPGTRLTVL.

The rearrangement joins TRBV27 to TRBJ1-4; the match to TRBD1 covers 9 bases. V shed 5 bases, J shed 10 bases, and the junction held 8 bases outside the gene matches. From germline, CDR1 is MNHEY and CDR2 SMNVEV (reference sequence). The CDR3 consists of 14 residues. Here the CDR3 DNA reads TGTGCCAGCAGTGCCGGGACAGGGTTAGGAAAACTGTTTTTT. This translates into CASSAGTGLGKLFF.

The DNA of the CDR3 is TGTGCCAGCAGCTACCCGTTACAAAGCGAAACTAGCACAGATACGCAGTATTTT. Amino acids: CASSYPLQSETSTDTQYF. The J gene is TRBJ2-3, the V gene TRBV7-6; D remains unclear. CDR3 length: 18 residues. V gave up 4 bases and J gave up 0 bases, with 20 bases separating them. The germline gives CDR1 SGHVS, CDR2 FNYEAQ.

CDR3 bases: TGTGCCACACGAGACAGCTTCAATCAGCCCCAGCATTTT. This sequence encodes CATRDSFNQPQHF. V and J are TRBV6-5 and TRBJ1-5; tentatively, D is TRBD1 (5 bases). The CDR3 covers 13 residues. Germline V CDR1 and CDR2: MNHEY, SVGAGI. Trimming left V 10 bases short and J 3 bases short, with 13 bases between.

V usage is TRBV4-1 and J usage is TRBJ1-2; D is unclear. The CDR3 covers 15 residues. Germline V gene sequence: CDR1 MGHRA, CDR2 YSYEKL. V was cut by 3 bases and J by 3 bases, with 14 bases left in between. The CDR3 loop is CASSHRDKVDYGYTF. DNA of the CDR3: TGCGCCAGCAGCCATCGGGATAAGGTGGACTATGGCTACACCTTC.

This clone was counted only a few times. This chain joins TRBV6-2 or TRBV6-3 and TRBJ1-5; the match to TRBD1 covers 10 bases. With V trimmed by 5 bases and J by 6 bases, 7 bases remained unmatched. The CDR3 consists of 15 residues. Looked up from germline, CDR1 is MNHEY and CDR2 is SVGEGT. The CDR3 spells CASSMTGGLGQPQHF. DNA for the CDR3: TGTGCCAGCAGTATGACAGGGGGCCTTGGTCAGCCCCAGCATTTT.

DNA of the CDR3: TGTGCCAGCAGCTCGACTAGCGGCGAGCAGTACGTC. As protein: CASSSTSGEQYV. The chain carries TRBV5-6 and TRBJ2-7, with TRBD2 matching 9 bases. Germline values: CDR1 SGHDT, CDR2 YYEEEE. This CDR3 comprises 12 residues. Unmatched junction bases numbered 1, after V lost 3 bases and J lost 6 bases.

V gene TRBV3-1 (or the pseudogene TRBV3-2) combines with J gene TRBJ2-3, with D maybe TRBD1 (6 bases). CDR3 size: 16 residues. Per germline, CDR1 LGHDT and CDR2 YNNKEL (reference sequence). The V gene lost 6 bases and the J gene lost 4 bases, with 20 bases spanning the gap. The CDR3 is CASSVRGGWGADTQYF. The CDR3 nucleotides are TGTGCCAGCAGTGTAAGAGGGGGTTGGGGAGCAGATACGCAGTATTTT.

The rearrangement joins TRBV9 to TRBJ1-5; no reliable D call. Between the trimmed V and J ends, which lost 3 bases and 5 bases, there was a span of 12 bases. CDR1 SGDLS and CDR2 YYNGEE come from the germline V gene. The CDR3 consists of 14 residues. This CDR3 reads CASSAGFGDQPQHF. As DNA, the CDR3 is TGTGCCAGCAGCGCCGGCTTCGGGGATCAGCCCCAGCATTTT.

CDR3 bases: TGCGCCAGCGGGGAACAGGGCCCGAACACTGAAGCTTTCTTT. It translates to CASGEQGPNTEAFF. The chain recombines TRBV10-2 with TRBJ1-1; the D gene is possibly TRBD1 (6 bases). Trimming cost V 8 bases and J 1 base, with 14 bases left between them. The CDR3 consists of 14 residues. CDR1 is WSHSY, CDR2 SAAADI, per germline.

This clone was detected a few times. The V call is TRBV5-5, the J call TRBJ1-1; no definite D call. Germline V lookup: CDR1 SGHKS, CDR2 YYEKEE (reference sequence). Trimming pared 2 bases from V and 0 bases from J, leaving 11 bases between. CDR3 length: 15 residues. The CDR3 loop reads CASSFYGVMNTEAFF. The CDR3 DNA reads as TGTGCCAGCAGCTTCTACGGGGTCATGAACACTGAAGCTTTCTTT.

The CDR3 sequence is CASSVASGDLTDTQYF. CDR3 coding DNA: TGTGCCAGCAGCGTAGCCAGCGGGGACTTAACAGATACGCAGTATTTT. The chain employs TRBV9 and TRBJ2-3, with TRBD2 matching 7 bases. Trimming cost V 0 bases and J 3 bases; bases outside gene matches: 7. CDR1 and CDR2 from the germline V gene are SGDLS and YYNGEE. The CDR3 is made up of 16 amino acids.

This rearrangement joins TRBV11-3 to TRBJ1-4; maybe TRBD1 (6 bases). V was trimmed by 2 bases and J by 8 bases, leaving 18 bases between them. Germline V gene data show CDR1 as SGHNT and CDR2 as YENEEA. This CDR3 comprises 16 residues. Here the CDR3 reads CASSLRHQGPGEKLFF. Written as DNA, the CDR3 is TGTGCCAGCAGCTTAAGACATCAGGGGCCGGGGGAAAAACTGTTTTTT.

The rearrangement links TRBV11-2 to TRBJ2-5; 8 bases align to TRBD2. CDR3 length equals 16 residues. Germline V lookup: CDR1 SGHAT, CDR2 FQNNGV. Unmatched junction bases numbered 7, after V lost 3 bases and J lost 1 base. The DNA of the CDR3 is TGTGCCAGCAGCTTGTCCGAGCGGGGGCCCCAAGAGACCCAGTACTTC. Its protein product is CASSLSERGPQETQYF.

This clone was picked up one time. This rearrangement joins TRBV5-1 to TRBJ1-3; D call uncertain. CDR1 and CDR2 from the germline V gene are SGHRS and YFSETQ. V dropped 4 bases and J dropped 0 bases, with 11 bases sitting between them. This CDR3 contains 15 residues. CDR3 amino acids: CASSPQTFSGNTIYF. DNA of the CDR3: TGCGCCAGCAGCCCACAGACCTTCTCTGGAAACACCATATATTTT.

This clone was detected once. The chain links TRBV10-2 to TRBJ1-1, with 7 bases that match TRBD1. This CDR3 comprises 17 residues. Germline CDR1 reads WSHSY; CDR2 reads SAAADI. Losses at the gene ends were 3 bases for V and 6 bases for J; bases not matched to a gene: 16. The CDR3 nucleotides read TGCGCCAGCAGTGACCCCAATGGCGGCGCAGGGGGGCCTGAAGCTTTCTTT. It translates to CASSDPNGGAGGPEAFF.

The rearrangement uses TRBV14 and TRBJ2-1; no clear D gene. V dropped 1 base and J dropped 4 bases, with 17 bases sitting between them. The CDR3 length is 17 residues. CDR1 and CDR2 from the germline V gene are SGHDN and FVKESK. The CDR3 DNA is TGTGCCAGCAGCCAAGTCCCCTGGCGAGTAGCATACAATGAGCAGTTCTTC. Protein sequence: CASSQVPWRVAYNEQFF.

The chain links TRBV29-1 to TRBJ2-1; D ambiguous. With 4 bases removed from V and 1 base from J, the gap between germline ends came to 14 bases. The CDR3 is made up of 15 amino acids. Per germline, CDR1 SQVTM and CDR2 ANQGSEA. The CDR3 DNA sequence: TGCAGCGTTGGGAACGGGTATAATTCCTACAATGAGCAGTTCTTC. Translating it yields CSVGNGYNSYNEQFF.

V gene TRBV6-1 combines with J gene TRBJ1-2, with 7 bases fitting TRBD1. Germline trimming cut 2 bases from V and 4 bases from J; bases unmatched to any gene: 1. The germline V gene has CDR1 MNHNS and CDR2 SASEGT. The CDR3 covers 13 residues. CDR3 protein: CASSEWDSYGYTF. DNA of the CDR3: TGTGCCAGCAGTGAATGGGACAGCTATGGCTACACCTTC.